The clone carrying this T cell receptor beta chain was observed a few times. TCRdb redid the calling of the reads with MiXCR, one entry per CDR3 protein. The sample lists approximately 180,000 distinct CDR3 sequences; 15% to 20% were seen once. This specimen comes from a study of T cell repertoires in cytomegalovirus infection. V lost 4 bases, J lost 3 bases, and 7 bases stayed unmatched. The CDR3 consists of 15 residues. The germline V gene has CDR1 MNHGY and CDR2 SAAAGT. The source of this sequence is a human donor in good health (CMV status not recorded). Some clones in this sample may be carry-over from other donors' samples. The specimen sequenced was CD8+ T cells from PBMCs. The genes are TRBV6-8 and TRBJ1-1; 8 nucleotides line up with TRBD1. This chain's CDR3 is CASSFLTGGYTEAFF. CDR3 DNA: TGTGCCAGCAGTTTCCTAACAGGGGGGTACACTGAAGCTTTCTTT.